Below are 32 T cell receptor beta chains sequenced from a single sample in a study of blood T cell repertoires in COVID-19. Generated by immunoSEQ multiplex PCR, the TCRdb table keeps only in-frame clones and is missing some. Of 120,000 or so clones detected, approximately 80% appear once; the ten largest clones hold around 25%. The sequencing sample was made of peripheral blood. These receptors came from a human donor in a cohort sampled during active COVID-19.

This chain uses TRBV28 with TRBJ1-4, with 9 bases matching TRBD1. The CDR3 is 16 amino acids. Germline V gives CDR1 MDHEN, CDR2 SYDVKM. V was pared by 2 bases and J by 7 bases, with 8 bases of the junction left unmatched. This CDR3 reads CASSLTGGVISEKLFF. The CDR3 nucleotides are TGTGCCAGCAGTTTAACAGGGGGCGTCATTAGTGAAAAACTGTTTTTT.

The chain uses TRBV18 and TRBJ1-3; no firm D call. Trimming removed 3 bases at V and 4 bases at J, with 10 bases between. In germline, CDR1 is KGHSH, CDR2 LQKENI. This CDR3 has 14 residues. The CDR3 DNA reads TGTGCCAGCTCACCCACCCCGGTCGGAAACACCATATATTTT. This codes for CASSPTPVGNTIYF.

The genes are TRBV4-3 and TRBJ2-7, with D possibly matching TRBD1 (6 bases). V lost 0 bases, J lost 5 bases, and 11 bases lay in between. CDR3 size: 14 residues. Germline CDR1 reads LGHNA; CDR2 reads YSLEER. The CDR3 spells CASSQDQAGDEQYF. CDR3 in DNA: TGCGCCAGCAGCCAAGATCAAGCAGGGGACGAGCAGTACTTC.

The DNA for the CDR3 is TGTGCCAGCAGCGAATTCCTTAGATCAACTAATGAAAAACTGTTTTTT. This encodes CASSEFLRSTNEKLFF. The rearrangement uses TRBV5-6 and TRBJ1-4; D remains ambiguous. CDR1 SGHDT and CDR2 YYEEEE come from the germline V gene. V lost 4 bases, J lost 0 bases, and 13 bases lay in between. The CDR3 has 16 residues.

V and J are TRBV30 and TRBJ1-4; 9 bases are a match to TRBD1. This CDR3 has 14 residues. The germline V gene encodes CDR1 GTSNPN and CDR2 SVGIG (reference sequence). The V segment lost 5 bases and the J segment 4 bases; nucleotides outside the gene matches: 5. The CDR3 DNA reads as TGTGCCTGGGGGACAGGGTTAAGTAATGAAAAACTGTTTTTT. The encoded protein is CAWGTGLSNEKLFF.

V usage is TRBV12-2 and J usage is TRBJ2-7; TRBD2, the D gene given by the table, was not confirmed from the DNA. TRBV12-2 is a pseudogene. This CDR3 is built from 15 residues. The CDR3 sequence: CASRLVLAEYYEQYF. CDR3 in DNA: TGTGCAAGTCGCTTAGTGCTCGCGGAATACTACGAGCAGTACTTC.

This clone has just one count. The rearrangement joins TRBV18 to TRBJ2-5; TRBD1 matches at 8 bases. V lost 2 bases, J lost 5 bases, and 1 base stayed unmatched. Germline-derived CDR1 and CDR2 are KGHSH and LQKENI. This CDR3 comprises 13 residues. CDR3 sequence: CASSPRDRETQYF. DNA for the CDR3: TGTGCCAGCTCACCAAGGGACAGGGAGACCCAGTACTTC.

V gene TRBV9 combines with J gene TRBJ1-2; D perhaps matches TRBD1 (6 bases). CDR3 length: 14 amino acids. Trimming pared 3 bases from V and 8 bases from J, leaving 17 bases between. Looked up from germline, CDR1 is SGDLS and CDR2 is YYNGEE. In nucleotides, the CDR3 is TGTGCCAGCAGCGCGAGGGACATCCGAAGGGGCTACACCTTC. Translation: CASSARDIRRGYTF.

This clone came up a few times. One end of the junction varies from germline; a read error may be responsible. This rearrangement joins TRBV11-2 to TRBJ2-7; D is uncertain. This CDR3 region has 12 residues. Per germline, CDR1 SGHAT and CDR2 FQNNGV. CDR3 sequence (DNA): TGTGCCAGCAGCTTAGTCTCCGACGAGCAGTACTTC. Its protein product is CASSLVSDEQYF.

The gene calls are TRBV2 and TRBJ1-2; D is ambiguous. The CDR3 has 14 residues. Per the germline V gene, CDR1 is SNHLY and CDR2 is FYNNEI. Trimming shortened V by 6 bases and J by 4 bases, and 15 bases separated the two germline ends. This CDR3 reads CASSVGSVSYGYTF. CDR3 sequence (DNA): TGTGCCAGCAGCGTAGGGAGCGTAAGCTATGGCTACACCTTC. Full variable domain (rest looked up from reference TRBV2 and TRBJ1-2): EPEVTQTPSHQVTQMGQEVILRCVPISNHLYFYWYRQILGQKVEFLVSFYNNEISEKSEIFDDQFSVERPDGSNFTLKIRSTKLEDSAMYFCASSVGSVSYGYTFGSGTRLTVV.

This chain uses TRBV11-2 with TRBJ2-1; TRBD1 matches 9 bases. Per germline, CDR1 SGHAT and CDR2 FQNNGV. Losses at the gene ends were 2 bases for V and 2 bases for J; bases not matched to a gene: 4. This CDR3 is 16 amino acids long. CDR3 DNA: TGTGCCAGCAGCTTACGTCGGGACAGGGCCTACAATGAGCAGTTCTTC. This codes for CASSLRRDRAYNEQFF.

This chain joins TRBV28 and TRBJ2-3; D uncertain. Trimming took 1 base from V and 5 from J, leaving 4 bases between them. CDR1 is MDHEN and CDR2 is SYDVKM in the germline V gene. The CDR3 totals 12 residues. CDR3 amino acids: CASSLFLDTQYF. The CDR3 region has the DNA TGTGCCAGCAGTTTATTTCTAGATACGCAGTATTTT. Full variable domain (remainder filled in from reference TRBV28 and TRBJ2-3): DVKVTQSSRYLVKRTGEKVFLECVQDMDHENMFWYRQDPGLGLRLIYFSYDVKMKEKGDIPEGYSVSREKKERFSLILESASTNQTSMYLCASSLFLDTQYFGPGTRLTVL.

The chain combines TRBV2 with TRBJ2-7; 8 nucleotides align to TRBD2. V trimming: 8 bases; J trimming: 0 bases; junction bases outside the gene matches: 6. This CDR3 is 14 amino acids long. Germline assignment: CDR1 SNHLY and CDR2 FYNNEI. For the CDR3, the DNA is TGTGCCAGCCAGTCGGGAGGGAGCTCCTACGAGCAGTACTTC. This encodes CASQSGGSSYEQYF.

The V and J genes are TRBV5-5 and TRBJ1-2; 9 positions agree with TRBD1. V gave up 4 bases and J gave up 7 bases; unmatched junction bases: 8. This CDR3 has 14 residues. Per the germline V gene, CDR1 is SGHKS and CDR2 is YYEKEE (reference sequence). CDR3 nucleotide sequence: TGTGCCAGCAGCCTCGGACAGGGGAAGGGTGGCTACACCTTC. Translation gives CASSLGQGKGGYTF. Using reference TRBV5-5 and TRBJ1-2 for the parts outside the CDR3, the full variable domain is DAGVTQSPTHLIKTRGQQVTLRCSPISGHKSVSWYQQVLGQGPQFIFQYYEKEERGRGNFPDRFSARQFPNYSSELNVNALLLGDSALYLCASSLGQGKGGYTFGSGTRLTVV.

This clone was counted once. CDR3 DNA sequence: TGTGCCAGCAGCCTGTATGGGCAGGGGTCTTCACCCCTCCACTTT. It is translated as CASSLYGQGSSPLHF. The rearrangement uses TRBV7-2 and TRBJ1-6; D possibly corresponds to TRBD1 (6 bases). Between the trimmed V and J ends, which lost 5 bases and 9 bases, there was a span of 17 bases. The CDR3 runs to 15 residues. Germline V gene sequence: CDR1 SGHTA, CDR2 FQGNSA.

The chain recombines TRBV29-1 with TRBJ2-5; 10 bases fit TRBD1. This CDR3 comprises 15 residues. The germline V gene encodes CDR1 SQVTM and CDR2 ANQGSEA. Trimming took 4 bases from V and 5 from J; bases not matched to a gene: 10. The CDR3 protein is CSVGGSTGGTETQYF. For the CDR3, the DNA is TGCAGCGTTGGGGGATCGACAGGGGGCACGGAGACCCAGTACTTC.

This clone appeared a few times. The chain uses TRBV6-1 and TRBJ2-2; perhaps TRBD2 as D (5 bases). The CDR3 is 16 amino acids. Germline CDR1 MNHNS, CDR2 SASEGT. The ends were cut back, 4 bases at V and 0 bases at J, with 12 bases in the middle. For the CDR3, the DNA is TGTGCCAGCAGTGCCAAAGGAGGCGCGAACACCGGGGAGCTGTTTTTT. As protein: CASSAKGGANTGELFF.

The CDR3 spells CASSPTAGSEQYF. The CDR3 DNA reads as TGTGCCAGCAGCCCCACGGCAGGTAGTGAGCAGTACTTC. The rearrangement uses TRBV11-3 and TRBJ2-7; D ambiguous. The CDR3 runs 13 residues. Germline CDR1 reads SGHNT; CDR2 reads YENEEA. Trimming cost V 5 bases and J 7 bases, with 15 bases left between them.

The table lists this clone with a few counts. This chain links TRBV4-3 with TRBJ1-1; D call uncertain. V lost 4 bases and J lost 2, with 11 bases in between. The CDR3 contains 14 residues. Germline CDR1 LGHNA, CDR2 YSLEER. DNA for the CDR3: TGCGCCAGCAGCCTCGGACTCGAAAACACTGAAGCTTTCTTT. Translating gives CASSLGLENTEAFF.

The chain links TRBV27 to TRBJ1-1; tentative D call: TRBD1 (5 bases). The CDR3 covers 14 residues. CDR1 is MNHEY and CDR2 is SMNVEV in the germline V gene (reference sequence). V lost 8 bases and J lost 6, with 19 bases in between. DNA of the CDR3: TGTGCCAGCTATGGGACTCCTAATAAGGCTGAAGCTTTCTTT. Amino acids: CASYGTPNKAEAFF.

This clone was seen a few times. The chain couples TRBV7-9 to TRBJ1-2; a possible D gene is TRBD1 (6 bases). The CDR3 loop spans 15 amino acids. The germline gives CDR1 SEHNR, CDR2 FQNEAQ (reference sequence). V dropped 5 bases and J dropped 4 bases, with 17 bases sitting between them. CDR3 region: CASSPPQQGVYGYTF. In DNA, the CDR3 is TGTGCCAGCAGCCCCCCCCAACAGGGAGTCTATGGCTACACCTTC.

This clone was recorded once. The chain uses TRBV28 and TRBJ1-1, with unresolved D. The CDR3 consists of 12 residues. Germline loops: CDR1 MDHEN, CDR2 SYDVKM. V lost 10 bases, J lost 0 bases, and 9 bases lay in between. The CDR3 is CATQSVNTEAFF. The CDR3 DNA is TGTGCCACCCAGTCCGTGAACACTGAAGCTTTCTTT. Full variable domain (missing parts from reference TRBV28 and TRBJ1-1): DVKVTQSSRYLVKRTGEKVFLECVQDMDHENMFWYRQDPGLGLRLIYFSYDVKMKEKGDIPEGYSVSREKKERFSLILESASTNQTSMYLCATQSVNTEAFFGQGTRLTVV.

The rearrangement links TRBV3-1 (or the pseudogene TRBV3-2) to TRBJ2-3, with D perhaps matching TRBD2 (6 bases). The CDR3 has 14 amino acids. Germline CDR1 LGHDT, CDR2 YNNKEL (reference sequence). The germline V and J ends were trimmed by 2 bases and 5 bases, with 11 bases remaining between them. Written as DNA, the CDR3 is TGTGCCAGCAGCCAACTTGGAGGGCAAGATACGCAGTATTTT. It yields the protein CASSQLGGQDTQYF.

The V and J genes are TRBV7-3 and TRBJ2-1; 9 bases line up with TRBD1. This CDR3 spans 15 amino acids. Per germline, CDR1 SGHTA and CDR2 FQGTGA. Germline trimming cut 5 bases from V and 4 bases from J; bases unmatched to any gene: 6. The chain's CDR3 is CASSHDRGEYNEQFF. CDR3 coding DNA: TGTGCCAGCAGCCATGACAGGGGGGAGTACAATGAGCAGTTCTTC.

A single count supports this clone. The chain uses TRBV21-1 and TRBJ2-1; TRBD2 reflects the table's D call only, with no check against the DNA. TRBV21-1 is a pseudogene locus. The CDR3 is made up of 17 amino acids. The CDR3 sequence is CASSKRPGGGRAHEQFF. CDR3 DNA: TGTGCCAGCAGCAAAAGGCCGGGCGGGGGACGGGCCCATGAGCAGTTCTTC.

The chain has TRBV10-3 and TRBJ2-7, with TRBD1 identical over 11 bases. From germline, CDR1 is ENHRY and CDR2 SYGVKD. CDR3 size: 14 residues. The J segment lost 7 bases and the V segment lost 6 bases, leaving 8 bases of the junction unmatched. DNA for the CDR3: TGTGCCATCAGGGACGGACAGGGGGCACAAGAGCAGTACTTC. It specifies CAIRDGQGAQEQYF.

V is TRBV28 and J is TRBJ1-5; TRBD1 agrees at 8 bases. The length of the CDR3 is 15 residues. Germline V gene sequence: CDR1 MDHEN, CDR2 SYDVKM. J lost 3 bases, V lost 6 bases, and 7 bases had no gene match. The CDR3 protein is CASSGTGATNQPQHF. The DNA for the CDR3 is TGTGCCAGCAGCGGGACAGGAGCCACCAATCAGCCCCAGCATTTT.

V usage is TRBV6-5 and J usage is TRBJ1-1, with D possibly matching TRBD1 (6 bases). Looked up from germline, CDR1 is MNHEY and CDR2 is SVGAGI. CDR3 size: 14 residues. With 9 bases removed from V and 3 bases from J, the gap between germline ends came to 17 bases. CDR3 nucleotide sequence: TGTGCCAGTCGAGTTACGGCAGGGGACACTGAAGCTTTCTTT. Amino acids: CASRVTAGDTEAFF.

This clone has more than one count but fewer than ten. V is TRBV18 and J is TRBJ1-2, with no clear D. The CDR3 consists of 16 residues. CDR1 KGHSH and CDR2 LQKENI come from the germline V gene. V was trimmed by 3 bases and J by 2 bases, leaving 16 bases between them. CDR3 sequence reads: CASSPYPGRANYGYTF. Here the CDR3 DNA reads TGTGCCAGCTCACCTTATCCGGGGAGGGCGAACTATGGCTACACCTTC. The full variable domain, rest sourced from reference TRBV18 and TRBJ1-2, is NAGVMQNPRHLVRRRGQEARLRCSPMKGHSHVYWYRQLPEEGLKFMVYLQKENIIDESGMPKERFSAEFPKEGPSILRIQQVVRGDSAAYFCASSPYPGRANYGYTFGSGTRLTVV.

In this sample, this clone turned up once. The chain uses TRBV5-8 and TRBJ2-7, with D unclear. Germline assignment: CDR1 SGHTS and CDR2 YDEGEE. V was shortened by 2 bases and J by 0 bases, with 15 bases between the two germline ends. There are 16 residues in the CDR3. In DNA, the CDR3 is TGTGCCAGCAGCTTAGCCCGGGTGTCACGCTCCTACGAGCAGTACTTC. This codes for CASSLARVSRSYEQYF.

This sequence joins TRBV2 and TRBJ2-1, with 9 positions matching TRBD1. V gave up 6 bases and J gave up 7 bases; unmatched junction bases: 4. The CDR3 consists of 13 residues. Germline assignment: CDR1 SNHLY and CDR2 FYNNEI. The CDR3 protein is CASRDRGFNEQFF. The CDR3 DNA reads as TGTGCCAGCAGGGACAGGGGTTTTAATGAGCAGTTCTTC.

V is TRBV10-3 and J is TRBJ2-2, with TRBD1 identical over 9 bases. The CDR3 contains 16 residues. V lost 3 bases and J lost 4; bases outside the gene matches: 6. The germline V gene has CDR1 ENHRY and CDR2 SYGVKD. The CDR3 coding sequence is TGTGCCATCAGTGACCCCCGGGACAGGGCCACCGGGGAGCTGTTTTTT. Amino acid sequence: CAISDPRDRATGELFF.